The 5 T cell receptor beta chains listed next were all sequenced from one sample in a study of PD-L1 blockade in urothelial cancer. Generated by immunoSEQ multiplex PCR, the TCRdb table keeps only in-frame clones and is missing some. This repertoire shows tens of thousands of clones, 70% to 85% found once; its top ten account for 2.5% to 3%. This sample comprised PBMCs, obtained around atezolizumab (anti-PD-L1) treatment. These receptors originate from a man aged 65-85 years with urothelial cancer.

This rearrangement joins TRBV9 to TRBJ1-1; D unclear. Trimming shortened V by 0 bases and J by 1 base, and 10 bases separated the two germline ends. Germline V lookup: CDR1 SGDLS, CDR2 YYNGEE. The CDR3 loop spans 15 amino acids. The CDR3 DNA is TGTGCCAGCAGCGTAGCTCTTGAGGGGAACACTGAAGCTTTCTTT. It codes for CASSVALEGNTEAFF.

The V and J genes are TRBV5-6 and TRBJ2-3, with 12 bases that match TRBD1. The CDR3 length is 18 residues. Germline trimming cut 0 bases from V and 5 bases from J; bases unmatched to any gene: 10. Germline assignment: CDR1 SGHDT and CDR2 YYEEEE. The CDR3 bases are TGTGCCAGCAGCTTGGTCCGGTCCGGGACAGGGGGCAGAGATACGCAGTATTTT. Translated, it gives CASSLVRSGTGGRDTQYF.

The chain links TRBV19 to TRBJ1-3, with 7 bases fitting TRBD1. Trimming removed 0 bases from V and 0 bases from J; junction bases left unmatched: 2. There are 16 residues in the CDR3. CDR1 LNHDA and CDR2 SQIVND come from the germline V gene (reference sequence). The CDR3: CASSIDGTASGNTIYF. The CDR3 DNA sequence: TGTGCCAGTAGTATAGATGGGACAGCCTCTGGAAACACCATATATTTT.

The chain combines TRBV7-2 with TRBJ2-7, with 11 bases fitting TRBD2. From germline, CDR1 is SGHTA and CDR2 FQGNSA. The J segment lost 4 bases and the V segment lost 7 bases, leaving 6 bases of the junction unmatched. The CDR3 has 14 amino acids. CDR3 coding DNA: TGTGCCAGCAAGGGGACTAGCGGAGAATACGAGCAGTACTTC. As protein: CASKGTSGEYEQYF.

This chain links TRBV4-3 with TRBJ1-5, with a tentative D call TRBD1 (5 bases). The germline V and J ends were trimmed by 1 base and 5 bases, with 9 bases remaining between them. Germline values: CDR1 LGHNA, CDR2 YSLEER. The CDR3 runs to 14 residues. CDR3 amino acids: CASSQGGGDQPQHF. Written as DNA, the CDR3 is TGCGCCAGCAGCCAAGGGGGAGGGGATCAGCCCCAGCATTTT.